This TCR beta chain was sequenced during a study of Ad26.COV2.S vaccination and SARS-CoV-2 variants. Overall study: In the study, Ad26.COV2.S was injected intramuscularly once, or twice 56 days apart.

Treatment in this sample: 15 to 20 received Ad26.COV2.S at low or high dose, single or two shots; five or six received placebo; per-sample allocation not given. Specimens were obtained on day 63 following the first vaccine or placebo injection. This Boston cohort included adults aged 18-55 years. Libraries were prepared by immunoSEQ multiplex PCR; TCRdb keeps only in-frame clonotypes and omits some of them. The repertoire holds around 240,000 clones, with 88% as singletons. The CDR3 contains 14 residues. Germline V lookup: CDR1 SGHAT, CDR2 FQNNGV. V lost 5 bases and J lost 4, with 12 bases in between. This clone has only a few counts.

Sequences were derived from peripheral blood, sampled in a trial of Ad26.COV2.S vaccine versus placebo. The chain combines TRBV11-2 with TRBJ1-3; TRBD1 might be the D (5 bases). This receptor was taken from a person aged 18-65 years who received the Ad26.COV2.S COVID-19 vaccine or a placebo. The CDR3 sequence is CASSVQTAGNTIYF. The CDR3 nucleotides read TGTGCCAGCAGCGTCCAGACAGCAGGAAACACCATATATTTT. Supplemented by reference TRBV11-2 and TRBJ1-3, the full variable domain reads EAGVAQSPRYKIIEKRQSVAFWCNPISGHATLYWYQQILGQGPKLLIQFQNNGVVDDSQLPKDRFSAERLKGVDSTLKIQPAKLEDSAVYLCASSVQTAGNTIYFGEGSWLTVV.